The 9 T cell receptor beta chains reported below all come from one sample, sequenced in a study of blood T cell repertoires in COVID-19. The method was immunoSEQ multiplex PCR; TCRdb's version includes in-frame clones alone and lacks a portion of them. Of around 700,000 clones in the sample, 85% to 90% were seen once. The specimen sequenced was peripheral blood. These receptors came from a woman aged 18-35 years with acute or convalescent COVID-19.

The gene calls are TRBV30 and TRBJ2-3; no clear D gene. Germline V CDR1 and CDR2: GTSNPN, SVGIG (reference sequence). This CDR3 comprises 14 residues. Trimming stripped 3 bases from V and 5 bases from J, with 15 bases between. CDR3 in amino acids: CAWRRMADLDTQYF. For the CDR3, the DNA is TGTGCCTGGAGAAGAATGGCAGACTTAGATACGCAGTATTTT.

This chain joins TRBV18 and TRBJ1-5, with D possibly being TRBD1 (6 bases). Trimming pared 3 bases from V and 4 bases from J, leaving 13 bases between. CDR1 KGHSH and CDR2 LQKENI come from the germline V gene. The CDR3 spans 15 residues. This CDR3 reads CASSPADRPNQPQHF. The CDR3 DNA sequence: TGTGCCAGCTCACCCGCCGACAGGCCAAATCAGCCCCAGCATTTT.

CDR3 DNA: TGTGCCAGCAGCTTAGGCCTAAACGATCTGAGATGGACAGATACGCAGTATTTT. It encodes CASSLGLNDLRWTDTQYF. The V and J genes are TRBV13 and TRBJ2-3; D gene unclear. Trimming pared 0 bases from V and 3 bases from J, leaving 19 bases between. CDR1 and CDR2 from the germline V gene are PRHDT and FYEKMQ (reference sequence). The CDR3 has 18 amino acids.

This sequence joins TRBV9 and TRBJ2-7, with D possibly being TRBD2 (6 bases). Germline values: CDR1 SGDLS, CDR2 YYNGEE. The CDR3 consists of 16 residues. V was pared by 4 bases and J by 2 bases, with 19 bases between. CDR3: CASSPNSGANPYEQYF. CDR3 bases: TGTGCCAGCAGCCCAAACTCGGGAGCCAACCCCTACGAGCAGTACTTC.

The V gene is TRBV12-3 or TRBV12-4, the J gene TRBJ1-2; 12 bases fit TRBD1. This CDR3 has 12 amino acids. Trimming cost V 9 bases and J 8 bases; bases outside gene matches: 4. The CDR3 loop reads CASDGTGGGYTF. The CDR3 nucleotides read TGTGCCAGTGACGGGACAGGGGGCGGCTACACCTTC.

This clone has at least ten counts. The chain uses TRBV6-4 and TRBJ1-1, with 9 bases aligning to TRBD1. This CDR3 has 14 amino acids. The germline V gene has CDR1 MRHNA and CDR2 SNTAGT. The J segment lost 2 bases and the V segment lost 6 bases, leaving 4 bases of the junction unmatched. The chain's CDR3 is CASSQGQGNTEAFF. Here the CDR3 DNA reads TGTGCCAGCAGCCAGGGACAGGGAAACACTGAAGCTTTCTTT.

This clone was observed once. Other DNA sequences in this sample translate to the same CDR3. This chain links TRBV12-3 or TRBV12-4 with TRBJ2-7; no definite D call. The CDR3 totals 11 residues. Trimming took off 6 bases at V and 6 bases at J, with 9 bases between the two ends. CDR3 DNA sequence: TGTGCCAGCAGCCAAGCCGGCGAGCAGTACTTC. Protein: CASSQAGEQYF.

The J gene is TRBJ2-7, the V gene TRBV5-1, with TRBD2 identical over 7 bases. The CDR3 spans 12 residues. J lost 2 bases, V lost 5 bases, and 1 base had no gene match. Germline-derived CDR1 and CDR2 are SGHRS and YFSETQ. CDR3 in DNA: TGCGCCAGCAGAGCGGGGACCTACGAGCAGTACTTC. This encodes CASRAGTYEQYF.

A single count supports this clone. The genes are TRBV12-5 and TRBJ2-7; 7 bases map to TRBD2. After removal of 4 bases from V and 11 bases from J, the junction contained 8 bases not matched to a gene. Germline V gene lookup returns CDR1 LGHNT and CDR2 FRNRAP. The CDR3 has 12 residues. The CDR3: CASGSEAGTKYF. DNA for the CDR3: TGTGCTAGTGGTTCTGAAGCGGGGACCAAGTACTTC.